This TCR beta chain appears in the sequencing data of a study of circulating CD8 cells and anti-PD-1 response in melanoma. The QIAseq Immune Repertoire TCR panel built the libraries from 15 ng of total RNA. MiXCR was run by TCRdb on the reads, yielding one entry per CDR3 protein. The sample holds 500 to 650 distinct CDR3 sequences, 3.5% to 5% seen once. Germline V gives CDR1 DFQATT, CDR2 SNEGSKA (reference sequence). The CDR3 has 10 residues. Between the trimmed V and J ends, which lost 4 bases and 1 base, there was a span of 1 base. Sorting of live CD3+CD8+TCRalphabeta+ cells by PD-1 and/or TIGIT gave four subsets. Study findings and constraints: Diversity ranked highest in DNEG and lowest in TIGIT subsets. Some patients were treatment-naive; others were previously treated.

In its sample, this clonotype ranks as medium-sized. The antigen is undetermined. The clonotype was recovered from a human donor with melanoma. The sample in question was CD8+ T cells from PBMCs, obtained at baseline or after one month of anti-PD-1 therapy (not recorded which). This chain links TRBV20-1 with TRBJ1-1, with D uncertain. CDR3 sequence reads: CSATNTEAFF. The CDR3 bases are TGCAGTGCTACGAACACTGAAGCTTTCTTT.